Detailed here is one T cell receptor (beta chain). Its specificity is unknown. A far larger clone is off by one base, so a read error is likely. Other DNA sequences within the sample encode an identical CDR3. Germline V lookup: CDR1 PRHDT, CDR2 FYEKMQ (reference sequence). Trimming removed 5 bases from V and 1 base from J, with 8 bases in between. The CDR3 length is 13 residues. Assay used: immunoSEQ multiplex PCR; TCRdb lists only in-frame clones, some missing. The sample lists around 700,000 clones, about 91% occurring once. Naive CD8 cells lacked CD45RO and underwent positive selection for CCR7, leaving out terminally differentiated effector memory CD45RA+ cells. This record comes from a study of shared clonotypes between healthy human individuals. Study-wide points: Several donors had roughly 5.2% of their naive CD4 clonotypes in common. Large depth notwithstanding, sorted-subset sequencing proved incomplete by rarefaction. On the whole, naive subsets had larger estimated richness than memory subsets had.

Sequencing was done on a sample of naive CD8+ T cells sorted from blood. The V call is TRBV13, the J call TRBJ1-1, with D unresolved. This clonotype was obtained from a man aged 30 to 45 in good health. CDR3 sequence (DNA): TGTGCCAGCAGCCCCCAACGGAACACTGAAGCTTTCTTT. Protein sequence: CASSPQRNTEAFF.